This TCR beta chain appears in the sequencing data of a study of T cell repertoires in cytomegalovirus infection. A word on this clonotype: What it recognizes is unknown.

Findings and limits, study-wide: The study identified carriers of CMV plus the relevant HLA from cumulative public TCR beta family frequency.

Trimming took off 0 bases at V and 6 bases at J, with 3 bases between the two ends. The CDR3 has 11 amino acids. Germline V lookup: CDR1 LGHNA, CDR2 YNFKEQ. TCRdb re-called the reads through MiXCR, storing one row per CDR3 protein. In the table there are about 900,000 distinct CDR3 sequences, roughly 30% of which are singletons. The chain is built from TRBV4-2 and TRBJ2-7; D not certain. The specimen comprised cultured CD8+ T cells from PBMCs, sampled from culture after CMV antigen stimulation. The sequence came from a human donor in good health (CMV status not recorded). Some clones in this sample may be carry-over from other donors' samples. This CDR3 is CASSQDSEQYF. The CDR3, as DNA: TGTGCCAGCAGCCAAGATAGCGAGCAGTACTTC.